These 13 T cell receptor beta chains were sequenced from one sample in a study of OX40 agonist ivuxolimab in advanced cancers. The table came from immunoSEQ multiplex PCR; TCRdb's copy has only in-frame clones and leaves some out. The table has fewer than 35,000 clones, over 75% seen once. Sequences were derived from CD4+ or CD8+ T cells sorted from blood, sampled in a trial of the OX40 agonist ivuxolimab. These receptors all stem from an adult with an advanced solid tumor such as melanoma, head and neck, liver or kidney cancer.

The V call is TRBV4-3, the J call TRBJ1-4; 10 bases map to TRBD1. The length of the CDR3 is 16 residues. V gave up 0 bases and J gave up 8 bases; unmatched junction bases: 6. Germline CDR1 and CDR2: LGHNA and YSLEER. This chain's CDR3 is CASSQDSETGGEKLFF. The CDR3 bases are TGCGCCAGCAGCCAAGATAGCGAGACAGGGGGCGAAAAACTGTTTTTT.

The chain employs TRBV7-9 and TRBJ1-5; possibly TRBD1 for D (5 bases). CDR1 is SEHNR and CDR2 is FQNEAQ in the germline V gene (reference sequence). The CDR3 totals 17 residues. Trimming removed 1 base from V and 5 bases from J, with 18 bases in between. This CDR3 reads CASSLDSVGALDQPQHF. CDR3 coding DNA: TGTGCCAGCAGCTTAGATTCAGTCGGGGCCCTTGATCAGCCCCAGCATTTT.

CDR3 in amino acids: CSVDRELNYGYTF. CDR3 nucleotides: TGCAGCGTTGACAGAGAATTAAACTATGGCTACACCTTC. V is TRBV29-1 and J is TRBJ1-2, with D unclear. V lost 3 bases and J lost 2, with 10 bases in between. The CDR3 is 13 amino acids. In germline, CDR1 is SQVTM, CDR2 ANQGSEA. The full variable domain, rest sourced from reference TRBV29-1 and TRBJ1-2, is SAVISQKPSRDICQRGTSLTIQCQVDSQVTMMFWYRQQPGQSLTLIATANQGSEATYESGFVIDKFPISRPNLTFSTLTVSNMSPEDSSIYLCSVDRELNYGYTFGSGTRLTVV.

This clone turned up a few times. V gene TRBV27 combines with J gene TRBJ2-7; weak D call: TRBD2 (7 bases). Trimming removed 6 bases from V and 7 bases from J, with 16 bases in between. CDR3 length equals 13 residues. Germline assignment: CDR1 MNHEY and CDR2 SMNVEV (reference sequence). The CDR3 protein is CASSWGARGEQYF. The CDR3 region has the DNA TGTGCCAGCAGCTGGGGGGCGCGGGGGGAGCAGTACTTC.

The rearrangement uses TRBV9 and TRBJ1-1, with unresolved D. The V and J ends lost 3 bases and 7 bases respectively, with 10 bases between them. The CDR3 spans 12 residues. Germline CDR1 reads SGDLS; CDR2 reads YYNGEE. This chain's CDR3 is CASSGEGDEAFF. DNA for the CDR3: TGTGCCAGCAGCGGAGAGGGTGATGAAGCTTTCTTT.

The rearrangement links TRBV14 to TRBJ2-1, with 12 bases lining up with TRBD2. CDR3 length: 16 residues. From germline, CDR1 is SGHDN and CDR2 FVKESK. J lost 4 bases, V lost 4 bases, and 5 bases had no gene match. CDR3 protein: CASSPPGLAGYNEQFF. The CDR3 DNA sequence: TGTGCCAGCAGCCCACCGGGACTAGCGGGTTACAATGAGCAGTTCTTC.

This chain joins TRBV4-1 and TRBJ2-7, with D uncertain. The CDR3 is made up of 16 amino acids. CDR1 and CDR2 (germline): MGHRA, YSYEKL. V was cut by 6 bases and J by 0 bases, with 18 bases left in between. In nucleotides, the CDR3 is TGCGCCAGCAGTCTTCTGACCCTTTTGAGCTCCTACGAGCAGTACTTC. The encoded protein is CASSLLTLLSSYEQYF.

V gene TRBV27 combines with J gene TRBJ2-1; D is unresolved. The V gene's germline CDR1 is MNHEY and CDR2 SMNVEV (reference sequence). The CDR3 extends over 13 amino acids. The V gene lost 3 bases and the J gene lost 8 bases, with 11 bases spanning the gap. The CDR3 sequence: CASSFEWADEQFF. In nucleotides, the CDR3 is TGTGCCAGCAGTTTCGAGTGGGCGGATGAGCAGTTCTTC.

CDR3 residues: CASRPTGDFYSPLHF. In DNA, the CDR3 is TGTGCCAGCAGACCTACAGGAGACTTCTATTCACCCCTCCACTTT. The rearrangement links TRBV7-2 to TRBJ1-6, with D maybe TRBD1 (5 bases). The V gene lost 6 bases and the J gene lost 8 bases, with 17 bases spanning the gap. Looked up from germline, CDR1 is SGHTA and CDR2 is FQGNSA. This CDR3 is built from 15 residues.

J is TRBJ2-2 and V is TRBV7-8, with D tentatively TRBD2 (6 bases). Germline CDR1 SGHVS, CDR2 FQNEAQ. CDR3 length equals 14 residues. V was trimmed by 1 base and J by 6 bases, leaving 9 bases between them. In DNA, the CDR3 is TGTGCCAGCAGCTTAGTTGGGGAGGCCGGGGAGCTGTTTTTT. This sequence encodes CASSLVGEAGELFF.

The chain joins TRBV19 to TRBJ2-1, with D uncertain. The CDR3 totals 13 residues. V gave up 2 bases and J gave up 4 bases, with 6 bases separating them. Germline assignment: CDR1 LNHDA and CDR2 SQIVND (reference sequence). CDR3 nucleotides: TGTGCCAGTAGTATACAGGATTACAATGAGCAGTTCTTC. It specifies CASSIQDYNEQFF. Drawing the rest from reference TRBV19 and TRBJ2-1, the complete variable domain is DGGITQSPKYLFRKEGQNVTLSCEQNLNHDAMYWYRQDPGQGLRLIYYSQIVNDFQKGDIAEGYSVSREKKESFPLTVTSAQKNPTAFYLCASSIQDYNEQFFGPGTRLTVL.

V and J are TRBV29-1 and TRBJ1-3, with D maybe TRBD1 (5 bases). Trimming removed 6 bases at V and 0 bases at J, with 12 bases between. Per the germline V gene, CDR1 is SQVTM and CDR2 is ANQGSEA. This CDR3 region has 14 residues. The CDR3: CSVEGRSSGNTIYF. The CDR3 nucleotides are TGCAGCGTCGAGGGACGGAGCTCTGGAAACACCATATATTTT.

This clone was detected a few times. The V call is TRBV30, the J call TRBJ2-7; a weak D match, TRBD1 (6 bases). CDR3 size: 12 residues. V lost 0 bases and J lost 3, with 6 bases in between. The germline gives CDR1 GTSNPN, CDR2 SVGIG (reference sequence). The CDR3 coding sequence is TGTGCCTGGAGTGTACAGGGCTACGAGCAGTACTTC. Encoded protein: CAWSVQGYEQYF. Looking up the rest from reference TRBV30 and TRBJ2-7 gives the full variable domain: SQTIHQWPATLVQPVGSPLSLECTVEGTSNPNLYWYRQAAGRGLQLLFYSVGIGQISSEVPQNLSASRPQDRQFILSSKKLLLSDSGFYLCAWSVQGYEQYFGPGTRLTVT.